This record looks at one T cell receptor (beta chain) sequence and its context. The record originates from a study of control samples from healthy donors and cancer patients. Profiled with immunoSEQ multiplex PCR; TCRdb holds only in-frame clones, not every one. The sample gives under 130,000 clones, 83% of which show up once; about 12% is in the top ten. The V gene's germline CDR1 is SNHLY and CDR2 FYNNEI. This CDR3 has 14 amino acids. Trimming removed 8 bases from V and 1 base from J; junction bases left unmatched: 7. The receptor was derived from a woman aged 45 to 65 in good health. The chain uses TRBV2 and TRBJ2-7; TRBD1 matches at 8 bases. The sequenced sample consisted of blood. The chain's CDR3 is CASLAQGASYEQYF. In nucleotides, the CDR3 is TGTGCCAGCCTAGCCCAGGGGGCTTCCTACGAGCAGTACTTC. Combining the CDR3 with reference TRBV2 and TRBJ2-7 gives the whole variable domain EPEVTQTPSHQVTQMGQEVILRCVPISNHLYFYWYRQILGQKVEFLVSFYNNEISEKSEIFDDQFSVERPDGSNFTLKIRSTKLEDSAMYFCASLAQGASYEQYFGPGTRLTVT.